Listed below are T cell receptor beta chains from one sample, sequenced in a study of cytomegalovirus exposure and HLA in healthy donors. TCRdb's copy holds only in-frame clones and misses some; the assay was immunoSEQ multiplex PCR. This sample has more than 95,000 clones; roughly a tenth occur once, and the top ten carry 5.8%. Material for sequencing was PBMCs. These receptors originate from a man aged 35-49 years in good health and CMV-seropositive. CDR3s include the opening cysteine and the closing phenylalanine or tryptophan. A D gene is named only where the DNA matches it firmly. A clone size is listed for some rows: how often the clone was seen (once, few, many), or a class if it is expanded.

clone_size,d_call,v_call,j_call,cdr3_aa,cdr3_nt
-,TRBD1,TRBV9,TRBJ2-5,CASSAKSRGLGETQYF,TGTGCCAGCAGCGCCAAATCCAGGGGGCTGGGAGAGACCCAGTACTTC
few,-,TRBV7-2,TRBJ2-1,CASSASNEQFF,TGTGCCAGCAGCGCTAGCAATGAGCAGTTCTTC
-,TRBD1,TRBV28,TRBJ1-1,CASTRTGGMNTEAFF,TGTGCCAGCACCCGAACAGGGGGGATGAACACTGAAGCTTTCTTT
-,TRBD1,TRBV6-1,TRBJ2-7,CASRKPGQPSYEQYF,TGTGCCAGCAGGAAACCGGGACAGCCTTCCTACGAGCAGTACTTC
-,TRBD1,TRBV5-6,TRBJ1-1,CASSSQTGGTEAFF,TGTGCCAGCAGCTCACAGACAGGGGGCACTGAAGCTTTCTTT
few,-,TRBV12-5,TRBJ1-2,CASGVDSAPYGYTF,TGTGCTAGTGGTGTCGACAGCGCACCTTATGGCTACACCTTC
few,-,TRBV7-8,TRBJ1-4,CASSLEDILNEKLFF,TGTGCCAGCAGCTTAGAGGACATCCTTAATGAAAAACTGTTTTTT
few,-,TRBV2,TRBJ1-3,CASSVQGNTIYF,TGTGCCAGCAGTGTACAGGGAAACACCATATATTTT
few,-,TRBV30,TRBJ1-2,CASTTGGRFYGYTF,TGTGCCTCCACCACCGGGGGGCGCTTCTATGGCTACACCTTC
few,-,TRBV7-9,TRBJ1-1,CASSSLSDRLGQNTEAFF,TGTGCCAGCAGCTCCCTCTCCGACAGGCTCGGACAGAACACTGAAGCTTTCTTT
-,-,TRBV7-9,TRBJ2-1,CASSPTGVGAFDEQFF,TGTGCCAGCAGCCCCACAGGCGTCGGCGCTTTTGATGAGCAGTTCTTC
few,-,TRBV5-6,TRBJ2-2,CASSLARLTGELFF,TGTGCCAGCAGCTTGGCGCGTCTAACCGGGGAGCTGTTTTTT
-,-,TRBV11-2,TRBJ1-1,CASSLVADMEAFF,TGTGCCAGCAGCTTAGTCGCGGATATGGAAGCTTTCTTT
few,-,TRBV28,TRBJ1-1,CASLTREGNTEAFF,TGTGCCAGCCTTACGAGGGAGGGTAACACTGAAGCTTTCTTT
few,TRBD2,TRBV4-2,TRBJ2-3,CASSQGAGGPADTQYF,TGTGCCAGCAGCCAGGGAGCGGGAGGGCCGGCAGATACGCAGTATTTT
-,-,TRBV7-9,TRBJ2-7,CASSPSASYEQYF,TGTGCCAGCAGCCCAAGCGCATCCTACGAGCAGTACTTC
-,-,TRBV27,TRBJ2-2,CASTSREVITGELFF,TGTGCCAGCACCTCCAGGGAGGTCATCACCGGGGAGCTGTTTTTT
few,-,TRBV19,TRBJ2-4,CASSIGGVLKTKNIQYF,TGTGCCAGTAGTATAGGGGGGGTTCTCAAGACCAAAAACATTCAGTACTTC